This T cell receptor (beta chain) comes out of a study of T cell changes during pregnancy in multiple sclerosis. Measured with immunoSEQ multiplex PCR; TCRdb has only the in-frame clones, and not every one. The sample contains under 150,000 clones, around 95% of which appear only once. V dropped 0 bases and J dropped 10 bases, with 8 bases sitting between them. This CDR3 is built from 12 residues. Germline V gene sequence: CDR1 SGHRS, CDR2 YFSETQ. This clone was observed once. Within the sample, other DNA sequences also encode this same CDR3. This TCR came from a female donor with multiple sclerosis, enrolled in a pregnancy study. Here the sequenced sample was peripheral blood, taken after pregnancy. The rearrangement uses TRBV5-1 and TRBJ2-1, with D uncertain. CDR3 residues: CASSLARGEQFF. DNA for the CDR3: TGCGCCAGCAGCTTGGCCCGTGGCGAGCAGTTCTTC.